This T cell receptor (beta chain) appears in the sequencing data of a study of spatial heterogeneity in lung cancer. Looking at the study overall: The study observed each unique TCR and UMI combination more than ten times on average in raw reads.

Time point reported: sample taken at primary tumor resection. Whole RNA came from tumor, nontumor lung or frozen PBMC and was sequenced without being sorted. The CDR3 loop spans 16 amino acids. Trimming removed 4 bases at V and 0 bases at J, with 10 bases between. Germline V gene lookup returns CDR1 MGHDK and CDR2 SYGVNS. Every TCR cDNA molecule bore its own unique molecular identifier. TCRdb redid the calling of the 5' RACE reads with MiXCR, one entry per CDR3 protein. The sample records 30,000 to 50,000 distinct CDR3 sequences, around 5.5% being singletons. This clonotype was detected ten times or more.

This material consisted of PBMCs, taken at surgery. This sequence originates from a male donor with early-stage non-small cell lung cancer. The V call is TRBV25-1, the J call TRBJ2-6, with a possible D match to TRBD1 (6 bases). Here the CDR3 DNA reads TGTGCCAGCAGTGTGCAGGGGAGCTCTGGGGCCAACGTCCTGACTTTC. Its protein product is CASSVQGSSGANVLTF.